Listed below are T cell receptor beta chains from one sample, sequenced in a study of T-cell reconstitution after alpha-beta-depleted transplantation in children. MiXCR, run by TCRdb on the PCR reads, gives a single entry per CDR3 protein. The data hold 600,000 to 700,000 distinct CDR3 sequences, with about 12% observed a single time. Here the sequenced sample was PBMCs, taken before TCRalphabeta/CD19-depleted stem cell transplant. All receptors derive from a girl aged 2 to 9 with congenital amegakaryocytic thrombocytopenia, due to receive a stem cell transplant. The CDR3 runs from the conserved cysteine through the conserved F or W. The order of the fields is V gene, J gene, clone size, D gene, CDR3 DNA, CDR3 protein. A D gene is named only where the DNA matches it firmly. Clone size, where shown, is once, few, many, or a class for clones that have expanded.

TRBV29-1	TRBJ2-3	many	TRBD2	TGCAGCGTAGGGTCTAGCGGGATGTGGACAGATACGCAGTATTTT	CSVGSSGMWTDTQYF
TRBV29-1	TRBJ2-1	NA	NA	TGCAGCACGGATCAGCTTGGTGTGGGCTATGAGCAGTTCTTC	CSTDQLGVGYEQFF
TRBV7-3	TRBJ2-1	few	NA	TGTGCCAGCAGTATAGAGCAGTTCTTC	CASSIEQFF
TRBV15	TRBJ2-3	many	NA	TGTGCCACCAGCATGAGGAGTACCGACACAGATACGCAGTATTTT	CATSMRSTDTDTQYF
TRBV7-9	TRBJ2-7	many	NA	TGTGCCAGCAGCCCGTCCACCTACGAGCAGTACTTC	CASSPSTYEQYF
TRBV5-6	TRBJ2-2	many	NA	TGTGCCAGCAGCTTGGTATCATATGGTATCTCGAACACCGGGGAGCTGTTTTTT	CASSLVSYGISNTGELFF
TRBV5-1	TRBJ2-7	few	NA	TGCGCCAGCAGCTTGGGACAGCATTCTAATGAGCAGTACTTC	CASSLGQHSNEQYF
TRBV7-9	TRBJ1-1	many	NA	TGTGCCAGCAGCTTAAGGGATGGGACTGAAGCTTTCTTT	CASSLRDGTEAFF
TRBV11-2	TRBJ2-1	few	NA	TGTGCCAGCAGCTCTCCCCCGTGGTACAATGAGCAGTTCTTC	CASSSPPWYNEQFF
TRBV20-1	TRBJ2-1	many	TRBD2	TGCAGTGCCCCAGCGGGAGTGGGATACAATGAGCAGTTCTTC	CSAPAGVGYNEQFF
TRBV20-1	TRBJ2-1	few	NA	TGCAGTGCTAGTCCTAGACGGAATGAGCAGTTCTTC	CSASPRRNEQFF
TRBV29-1	TRBJ2-7	NA	TRBD2	TGCAGCGTGGAAATATTAGCGGGAGGTAGATACGAGCAGTACTTC	CSVEILAGGRYEQYF
TRBV3-1	TRBJ2-7	few	TRBD2	TGTGCCAGCAGCCAAGAGACTAGCGGGGCCTCCTACGAGCAGTACTTC	CASSQETSGASYEQYF
TRBV19	TRBJ1-5	many	NA	TGTGCCAGTAGTATGTTAAGCCGACAGAACAATCAGCCCCAGCATTTT	CASSMLSRQNNQPQHF
TRBV15	TRBJ2-2	many	NA	TGTGCCACCAGCAGAGCACATCAAGGGTACGGGGAGCTGTTTTTT	CATSRAHQGYGELFF
TRBV7-9	TRBJ2-1	few	NA	TGTGCCAGCAGCTTTCGTTGGACAGCAGACAATGAGCAGTTCTTC	CASSFRWTADNEQFF
TRBV20-1	TRBJ2-7	many	NA	TGCAGTGCTAGGTTGAGGAGGGGGGACGAGCAGTACTTC	CSARLRRGDEQYF
TRBV7-9	TRBJ1-2	NA	TRBD1	TGTGCCAGCAGCTGGGGACAGGGAGCAAACTATGGCTACACCTTC	CASSWGQGANYGYTF
TRBV20-1	TRBJ2-1	many	TRBD1	TGCAGTGCTAGGGGAGGGACAGGGCAGTCCTACAATGAGCAGTTCTTC	CSARGGTGQSYNEQFF
TRBV5-5	TRBJ2-7	NA	TRBD1	TGTGCCAGCAGCCTACGACAGGGACATTACGAGCAGTACTTC	CASSLRQGHYEQYF
TRBV7-2	TRBJ2-5	many	NA	TGTGCCAGCAGCTGGTCTAGCGCCCCCCAAGAGACCCAGTACTTC	CASSWSSAPQETQYF
TRBV12-3/TRBV12-4	TRBJ1-1	NA	NA	TGTGCCAGCAGTTTACCAGGGTCGCGCACTGAAGCTTTCTTT	CASSLPGSRTEAFF
TRBV20-1	TRBJ2-3	many	NA	TGCAGTGCAGCAGGACAAGGCACAGATACGCAGTATTTT	CSAAGQGTDTQYF
TRBV12-3/TRBV12-4	TRBJ2-7	NA	NA	TGTGCCAGCAGTGCGGGAATGGCTTTCGAGCAGTACTTC	CASSAGMAFEQYF
TRBV19	TRBJ2-1	NA	TRBD2	TGTGCCAGTAGTCATAGCGGGAAGGTCTCCTACAATGAGCAGTTCTTC	CASSHSGKVSYNEQFF
TRBV20-1	TRBJ2-5	many	TRBD2	TGCAGTGCTAGAAAGGCGGGAGTGCAAGAGACCCAGTACTTC	CSARKAGVQETQYF
TRBV12-3/TRBV12-4	TRBJ2-1	few	NA	TGTGCCAGCACTCACCGAGGGACTCCCCACAATGAGCAGTTCTTC	CASTHRGTPHNEQFF
TRBV12-3/TRBV12-4	TRBJ1-5	NA	NA	TGTGCCAGCAACGGATATAGCAATCAGCCCCAGCATTTT	CASNGYSNQPQHF
TRBV29-1	TRBJ2-7	many	TRBD1	TGCAGCGTTGTGGCACCTCGACAGGGACAGCACTCCGAGCAGTACTTC	CSVVAPRQGQHSEQYF
TRBV5-1	TRBJ2-7	NA	NA	TGCGCCAGCACGTGGGCGGATCCGAGCTCCTACGAGCAGTACTTC	CASTWADPSSYEQYF
TRBV20-1	TRBJ2-4	NA	TRBD2	TGCAGTGCTAGAGATCGCCTAGCGGGAGCCAAAAACATTCAGTACTTC	CSARDRLAGAKNIQYF
TRBV7-8	TRBJ1-5	NA	NA	TGTGCCAGCAGCTTATCATCATCAGGGTGGATTGGCAATCAGCCCCAGCATTTT	CASSLSSSGWIGNQPQHF
TRBV2	TRBJ1-5	NA	NA	TGTGCCAGCAGTGGGGAACGTAATCAGCCCCAGCATTTT	CASSGERNQPQHF
TRBV29-1	TRBJ2-7	NA	NA	TGCAGCGTTGAAACAGGGAATAAGCGGGGTCAGTACTTC	CSVETGNKRGQYF
TRBV20-1	TRBJ2-2	NA	TRBD1	TGCAGTGCTAGGCCCGCCGGGACAGGGGTGCGCGGGGAGCTGTTTTTT	CSARPAGTGVRGELFF
TRBV2	TRBJ1-4	NA	NA	TGTGCCAGCAGACCGGGACCGGCAACTAATGAAAAACTGTTTTTT	CASRPGPATNEKLFF
TRBV29-1	TRBJ2-1	many	NA	TGCAGCGTTGACGACCAACTCAATGAGCAGTTCTTC	CSVDDQLNEQFF
TRBV12-3/TRBV12-4	TRBJ1-1	few	NA	TGTGCCAGCAGGCCCCGGTTTCCGGACACTGAAGCTTTCTTT	CASRPRFPDTEAFF
TRBV20-1	TRBJ2-2	NA	TRBD2	TGCAGTGCTAGCCCGGGGGGGGCCGCGTACACCGGGGAGCTGTTTTTT	CSASPGGAAYTGELFF
TRBV12-3/TRBV12-4	TRBJ2-3	few	NA	TGTGCCAGCAGCGAAGGAGGGTCCCAAGCAGATACGCAGTATTTT	CASSEGGSQADTQYF
TRBV2	TRBJ1-2	NA	NA	TGTGCCAGCAGTGAGTTTGGAGCCTATGGCTACACCTTC	CASSEFGAYGYTF
TRBV29-1	TRBJ2-1	many	NA	TGCAGCGTTCTCCTAGGGATTGGCAATGAGCAGTTCTTC	CSVLLGIGNEQFF
TRBV5-1	TRBJ2-6	NA	NA	TGCGCCAGCAGCTTGATCGTGGGCCCTGGGGCCAACGTCCTGACTTTC	CASSLIVGPGANVLTF
TRBV12-3/TRBV12-4	TRBJ1-1	many	NA	TGTGCCAGCAGTACTCGGACAGTGGGAGCTTTCTTT	CASSTRTVGAFF
TRBV7-8	TRBJ1-5	few	NA	TGTGCCAGCAGCTCACTGACCCATCAGCCCCAGCATTTT	CASSSLTHQPQHF
TRBV29-1	TRBJ1-2	many	NA	TGCAGCGTTGAAATAAGCTATGGCTACACCTTC	CSVEISYGYTF
TRBV21-1	TRBJ2-1	many	NA	TGTGCCAGCAGGAGACTAGCCACCTCTTCCTACAATGAGCAGTTCTTC	CASRRLATSSYNEQFF
TRBV28	TRBJ2-5	few	NA	TGTGCCAGCAGTTTCAGACAGGACCAAGAGACCCAGTACTTC	CASSFRQDQETQYF
TRBV5-1	TRBJ2-2	NA	TRBD2	TGCGCCAGCAGGCTCTTAATGGCTACCGGGACTAGCGCAAGCGGGGAGCTGTTTTTT	CASRLLMATGTSASGELFF
TRBV5-1	TRBJ2-6	few	NA	TGCGCCAGCAGCTTGGTACGGGGGCAGGCCAACGTCCTGACTTTC	CASSLVRGQANVLTF
TRBV20-1	TRBJ2-1	NA	NA	TGCAGTGCCTTATACAGGGAAGCACACAATGAGCAGTTCTTC	CSALYREAHNEQFF
TRBV5-1	TRBJ2-3	many	NA	TGCGCCAGCAGCCAAGGGACTAGCACAGATACGCAGTATTTT	CASSQGTSTDTQYF
TRBV7-8	TRBJ2-7	few	NA	TGTGCCAGCAGCTTCGCCAAGCGGGCCAGCTCCTACGAGCAGTACTTC	CASSFAKRASSYEQYF